The 30 T cell receptor beta chains below were found in one sample sequenced in a study of blood T cell repertoires in COVID-19. Some clones are missing from TCRdb's copy, which holds only in-frame ones; the method was immunoSEQ multiplex PCR. The profile covers about 270,000 clones, with roughly 86% appearing a single time and roughly 9.8% taken by the ten largest. Sequencing was carried out using peripheral blood. Receptor source: a man aged 35-49 years who had recovered from COVID-19.

The V and J genes are TRBV7-8 and TRBJ2-1, with D perhaps TRBD1 (6 bases). The CDR3 contains 16 residues. CDR1 SGHVS and CDR2 FQNEAQ come from the germline V gene. The germline V and J ends were trimmed by 4 bases and 1 base, with 14 bases remaining between them. This chain's CDR3 is CASSSMGAGSYNEQFF. The CDR3 DNA sequence: TGTGCCAGCAGCTCCATGGGGGCGGGTTCCTACAATGAGCAGTTCTTC.

The chain carries TRBV19 and TRBJ2-1; 11 nucleotides align to TRBD1. Germline V gene data show CDR1 as LNHDA and CDR2 as SQIVND (reference sequence). This CDR3 region has 14 residues. Trimming at V came to 5 bases and at J to 7 bases, leaving 4 bases not matched to a gene. CDR3 DNA: TGTGCCAGTAGTTGGACAGGGGGCTTAAATGAGCAGTTCTTC. Its translation is CASSWTGGLNEQFF.

The chain is built from TRBV12-3 or TRBV12-4 and TRBJ1-5; D perhaps matches TRBD1 (5 bases). V was trimmed by 5 bases and J by 5 bases, leaving 10 bases between them. The CDR3 is 13 amino acids. Written as DNA, the CDR3 is TGTGCCAGCAGTGCAGGGCTCGATCAGCCCCAGCATTTT. Translating it yields CASSAGLDQPQHF.

The chain couples TRBV9 to TRBJ2-1; 15 bases line up with TRBD2. The V and J ends lost 0 bases and 5 bases, in that order; junction bases with no gene match: 6. Germline lookup yields CDR1 SGDLS and CDR2 YYNGEE. CDR3 length equals 18 residues. The CDR3 bases are TGTGCCAGCAGCGTAGCCCGGACTAGCGGGGGGGCTGACAATGAGCAGTTCTTC. The encoded protein is CASSVARTSGGADNEQFF. Using reference TRBV9 and TRBJ2-1 for the parts outside the CDR3, the full variable domain is DSGVTQTPKHLITATGQRVTLRCSPRSGDLSVYWYQQSLDQGLQFLIQYYNGEERAKGNILERFSAQQFPDLHSELNLSSLELGDSALYFCASSVARTSGGADNEQFFGPGTRLTVL.

V usage is TRBV6-5 and J usage is TRBJ1-2; D gene uncertain. Germline values: CDR1 MNHEY, CDR2 SVGAGI. The length of the CDR3 is 14 residues. Trimming left V 10 bases short and J 6 bases short, with 21 bases between. In nucleotides, the CDR3 is TGTGCCATCTCCTCGGGCGGAGGGAAGAATGGCTACACCTTC. Protein product: CAISSGGGKNGYTF.

This clone was recorded once. The rearrangement links TRBV27 to TRBJ1-1, with D hard to call. CDR3 length equals 13 residues. Looked up from germline, CDR1 is MNHEY and CDR2 is SMNVEV (reference sequence). V was shortened by 6 bases and J by 5 bases, with 13 bases between the two germline ends. This CDR3 reads CASSQVRLTEAFF. Written as DNA, the CDR3 is TGTGCCAGCAGCCAGGTACGATTGACTGAAGCTTTCTTT.

J is TRBJ2-1 and V is TRBV7-2, with 14 bases matching TRBD2. CDR3 size: 17 residues. V was pared by 5 bases and J by 3 bases, with 6 bases of the junction left unmatched. Germline V gene sequence: CDR1 SGHTA, CDR2 FQGNSA. The DNA for the CDR3 is TGTGCCAGCAGCCTGACTAGCGGGAGGGTTCTCTACAATGAGCAGTTCTTC. This sequence encodes CASSLTSGRVLYNEQFF.

V gene TRBV11-3 combines with J gene TRBJ1-2, with D possibly being TRBD1 (5 bases). This CDR3 has 12 amino acids. Trimming cost V 4 bases and J 6 bases, with 9 bases left between them. The V gene's germline CDR1 is SGHNT and CDR2 YENEEA. The chain's CDR3 is CASSSPGDGYTF. As DNA, the CDR3 is TGTGCCAGCAGCTCCCCGGGGGATGGCTACACCTTC.

The rearrangement joins TRBV7-2 to TRBJ1-6, with 8 bases matching TRBD1. Germline CDR1 reads SGHTA; CDR2 reads FQGNSA. There are 15 residues in the CDR3. V lost 5 bases, J lost 7 bases, and 7 bases stayed unmatched. Here the CDR3 DNA reads TGTGCCAGCAGCCCCCGGACAGGGTGGAATTCACCCCTCCACTTT. Translating it yields CASSPRTGWNSPLHF. Full variable domain (missing parts from reference TRBV7-2 and TRBJ1-6): GAGVSQSPSNKVTEKGKDVELRCDPISGHTALYWYRQSLGQGLEFLIYFQGNSAPDKSGLPSDRFSAERTGGSVSTLTIQRTQQEDSAVYLCASSPRTGWNSPLHFGNGTRLTVT.

The genes are TRBV20-1 and TRBJ1-2; D is ambiguous. From germline, CDR1 is DFQATT and CDR2 SNEGSKA (reference sequence). The CDR3 consists of 11 residues. The V end lost 3 bases, the J end lost 8 bases, and 10 bases lay between the germline ends. CDR3 loop: CSASRGGGYTF. The CDR3 DNA follows: TGCAGTGCTAGCCGGGGAGGAGGCTACACCTTC.

This CDR3 is CASSLAGRGGANTGELFF. The DNA for the CDR3 is TGTGCCAGCAGCTTAGCCGGGAGAGGGGGGGCGAACACCGGGGAGCTGTTTTTT. The genes are TRBV7-2 and TRBJ2-2; weak D call: TRBD2 (7 bases). The V end was cut by 0 bases, the J end by 0 bases, with 14 bases between. The CDR3 has 18 amino acids. Germline CDR1 and CDR2: SGHTA and FQGNSA.

There are a few counts of this clone. This sequence joins TRBV5-4 and TRBJ2-2, with D possibly TRBD1 on 5 matching bases. This CDR3 has 14 residues. Germline CDR1 reads SGHNT; CDR2 reads YYREEE (reference sequence). V lost 2 bases and J 1 base, leaving 6 bases between the germline ends. CDR3 region: CASSFQGNTGELFF. CDR3 coding DNA: TGTGCCAGCAGCTTTCAGGGGAACACCGGGGAGCTGTTTTTT.

The rearrangement links TRBV18 to TRBJ1-6, with D tentatively TRBD1 (6 bases). This CDR3 is 14 amino acids long. V lost 4 bases, J lost 7 bases, and 11 bases lay in between. Germline loops: CDR1 KGHSH, CDR2 LQKENI. The CDR3 reads CASSLGQPNSPLHF. In DNA form, the CDR3 reads TGTGCCAGCTCACTCGGACAGCCCAATTCACCCCTCCACTTT.

The rearrangement uses TRBV7-9 and TRBJ2-1, with 9 nucleotides matching TRBD2. This CDR3 has 15 amino acids. V trimming: 1 base; J trimming: 7 bases; junction bases outside the gene matches: 5. Germline V gene lookup returns CDR1 SEHNR and CDR2 FQNEAQ (reference sequence). The chain's CDR3 is CASSLGASGRNEQFF. CDR3 in DNA: TGTGCCAGCAGCTTAGGGGCCAGCGGGAGGAATGAGCAGTTCTTC.

For the CDR3, the DNA is TGTGCCAGCAGCAACCCTAGCGGGGACTCCTACGAGCAGTACTTC. Translating gives CASSNPSGDSYEQYF. The rearrangement links TRBV9 to TRBJ2-7; 9 bases are shared with TRBD2. J lost 0 bases, V lost 4 bases, and 5 bases had no gene match. Germline CDR1 is SGDLS and CDR2 is YYNGEE. The CDR3 length is 15 residues.

The chain has TRBV7-8 and TRBJ2-3; D is perhaps TRBD1 (6 bases). The CDR3 spans 19 residues. V shed 5 bases and J shed 2 bases, with 26 bases lying between them. Germline V gives CDR1 SGHVS, CDR2 FQNEAQ. CDR3 protein: CASSPFGAGTPIHTDTQYF. The CDR3 DNA reads TGTGCCAGCAGCCCTTTTGGGGCAGGGACACCGATCCACACAGATACGCAGTATTTT.

The chain has TRBV27 and TRBJ2-1; 7 nucleotides agree with TRBD1. This CDR3 has 14 amino acids. Trimming removed 7 bases from V and 2 bases from J; junction bases left unmatched: 5. Germline V CDR1 and CDR2: MNHEY, SMNVEV (reference sequence). For the CDR3, the DNA is TGTGCCAGCACCCCCGGGACAGCCTACAATGAGCAGTTCTTC. Its protein product is CASTPGTAYNEQFF.

The chain links TRBV15 to TRBJ1-4; no firm D call. The germline V and J ends were trimmed by 5 bases and 5 bases, with 15 bases remaining between them. CDR3 size: 15 residues. Germline assignment: CDR1 LNHNV and CDR2 YYDKDF (reference sequence). This CDR3 is CATSPTAGGNEKLFF. The CDR3 bases are TGTGCCACCAGCCCCACCGCGGGAGGGAATGAAAAACTGTTTTTT.

The chain carries TRBV19 and TRBJ2-1; 10 nucleotides line up with TRBD2. Germline V CDR1 and CDR2: LNHDA, SQIVND (reference sequence). V gave up 3 bases and J gave up 11 bases; unmatched junction bases: 7. There are 14 residues in the CDR3. In nucleotides, the CDR3 is TGTGCCAGTAGTATGGAGCTAGCGGGAGTTAAGCAGTTCTTC. Translating it yields CASSMELAGVKQFF.

The V call is TRBV6-2 or TRBV6-3, the J call TRBJ1-2; D is ambiguous. CDR3 length equals 12 residues. Germline V gene data show CDR1 as MNHEY and CDR2 as SVGEGT. V was trimmed by 2 bases and J by 8 bases, leaving 9 bases between them. The CDR3 sequence is CASSYEGNGYTF. CDR3 in DNA: TGTGCCAGCAGTTACGAGGGTAACGGCTACACCTTC.

The V and J genes are TRBV5-6 and TRBJ2-1, with D hard to call. Trimming removed 0 bases at V and 6 bases at J, with 7 bases between. Germline CDR1 SGHDT, CDR2 YYEEEE. The CDR3 runs to 13 residues. The CDR3 sequence is CASSLGVLNEQFF. As DNA, the CDR3 is TGTGCCAGCAGCTTGGGCGTACTCAATGAGCAGTTCTTC.

This clone showed up just once. The chain has TRBV7-9 and TRBJ2-7, with 8 bases aligning to TRBD1. CDR1 is SEHNR, CDR2 FQNEAQ, per germline (reference sequence). CDR3 length: 15 amino acids. V lost 5 bases and J lost 0; bases outside the gene matches: 6. CDR3 nucleotide sequence: TGTGCCAGCAGCCTCACAGGGGGGAGCTCCTACGAGCAGTACTTC. This encodes CASSLTGGSSYEQYF.

The V gene is TRBV9, the J gene TRBJ1-2, with no clear D. CDR1 is SGDLS, CDR2 YYNGEE, per germline. V shed 4 bases and J shed 0 bases, with 10 bases lying between them. This CDR3 is built from 14 residues. This CDR3 reads CASSPGTSNYGYTF. CDR3 sequence (DNA): TGTGCCAGCAGCCCGGGAACTTCTAACTATGGCTACACCTTC.

The chain carries TRBV9 and TRBJ1-3; D unclear. Germline loops: CDR1 SGDLS, CDR2 YYNGEE. Trimming left V 0 bases short and J 4 bases short, with 23 bases between. The CDR3 consists of 19 residues. DNA of the CDR3: TGTGCCAGCAGCGTAGATGGAGAGGTAGCGACCCCACCAGGAAACACCATATATTTT. It encodes CASSVDGEVATPPGNTIYF.

The V call is TRBV19, the J call TRBJ1-2; D possibly corresponds to TRBD1 (6 bases). The V end lost 6 bases, the J end lost 5 bases, and 16 bases lay between the germline ends. From germline, CDR1 is LNHDA and CDR2 SQIVND (reference sequence). This CDR3 has 14 residues. CDR3 bases: TGTGCCAGTAGACGGGGGGACACCAGTTATGGCTACACCTTC. It yields the protein CASRRGDTSYGYTF.

The chain employs TRBV27 and TRBJ1-6; D remains ambiguous. V dropped 1 base and J dropped 9 bases, with 4 bases sitting between them. The germline V gene has CDR1 MNHEY and CDR2 SMNVEV (reference sequence). CDR3 length: 12 amino acids. This CDR3 reads CASSLFGSPLHF. CDR3 in DNA: TGTGCCAGCAGTTTATTCGGTTCACCCCTCCACTTT.

The J gene is TRBJ2-1, the V gene TRBV27; 10 bases map to TRBD1. The CDR3 has 15 amino acids. J lost 7 bases, V lost 6 bases, and 9 bases had no gene match. The germline CDR1 and CDR2 sequences are MNHEY and SMNVEV (reference sequence). CDR3 DNA sequence: TGTGCCAGCAGCAGGGTCTGGACAGGGGGGAATGAGCAGTTCTTC. Residues: CASSRVWTGGNEQFF.

The CDR3 DNA reads as TGTGCCAGCAGCGTAGGGACTAGCGGGGCCGGGGCCAACGTCCTGACTTTC. Protein sequence: CASSVGTSGAGANVLTF. The chain carries TRBV9 and TRBJ2-6; 12 bases align to TRBD2. The V and J ends lost 0 bases and 4 bases, in that order; junction bases with no gene match: 2. The CDR3 covers 17 residues. Germline V CDR1 and CDR2: SGDLS, YYNGEE. Together with reference TRBV9 and TRBJ2-6, the CDR3 gives the full variable domain: DSGVTQTPKHLITATGQRVTLRCSPRSGDLSVYWYQQSLDQGLQFLIQYYNGEERAKGNILERFSAQQFPDLHSELNLSSLELGDSALYFCASSVGTSGAGANVLTFGAGSRLTVL.

This chain joins TRBV15 and TRBJ2-1; no definite D call. V shed 5 bases and J shed 0 bases, with 11 bases lying between them. CDR3 length equals 15 residues. Germline loops: CDR1 LNHNV, CDR2 YYDKDF (reference sequence). The CDR3 sequence: CATSSYRPSYNEQFF. CDR3 bases: TGTGCCACCAGCTCGTACAGACCCTCCTACAATGAGCAGTTCTTC.

This clone turned up a few times. The chain links TRBV6-5 to TRBJ1-1; 8 bases align to TRBD1. The CDR3 spans 15 residues. Germline V lookup: CDR1 MNHEY, CDR2 SVGAGI. V shed 10 bases, J shed 2 bases, and the junction held 12 bases outside the gene matches. The CDR3 sequence is CATRDLDRGNTEAFF. The DNA of the CDR3 is TGTGCCACCCGAGACCTTGACAGGGGAAACACTGAAGCTTTCTTT.